These 8 T cell receptor beta chains were sequenced from one sample in a study of CDR3 diversity in severe acne. One entry per CDR3 protein, called by TCRdb with MiXCR from the PCR reads. The sample has almost 85,000 distinct CDR3 sequences, over 40% seen once. Sequenced: blood. These receptors all stem from a male donor in good health, without acne.

Many counts were recorded for this clonotype. Relative to the germline gene, one junction end is altered; a read error may explain this. This sequence joins TRBV12-3 or TRBV12-4 and TRBJ2-1; D may be TRBD1 (6 bases). This CDR3 comprises 12 residues. The CDR3 sequence is CAARQETNEQLF. The DNA for the CDR3 is TGTGCCGCAAGACAGGAAACCAATGAGCAGCTCTTC.

This clonotype has at least ten counts. The chain uses TRBV6-1 and TRBJ2-2; maybe TRBD2 (6 bases). V was pared by 2 bases and J by 6 bases, with 13 bases between. This CDR3 is built from 15 residues. Germline assignment: CDR1 MNHNS and CDR2 SASEGT. In nucleotides, the CDR3 is TGTGCCAGCAGTGAATTTGGAGGGAATCCCGGGGAGCTGTTTTTT. Translation gives CASSEFGGNPGELFF.

This chain connects TRBV11-3 to TRBJ1-2, with D tentatively TRBD1 (6 bases). Germline V gives CDR1 SGHNT, CDR2 YENEEA. CDR3 length: 13 residues. Trimming left V 5 bases short and J 7 bases short, with 14 bases between. The CDR3 loop is CASSPGDGGGYTF. In nucleotides, the CDR3 is TGTGCCAGCAGCCCAGGGGACGGGGGTGGCTACACCTTC.

The chain links TRBV7-3 to TRBJ1-2, with D perhaps matching TRBD1 (6 bases). The germline gives CDR1 SGHTA, CDR2 FQGTGA. Deletions cut 4 bases from V and 6 bases from J, with 15 bases between. The CDR3 has 14 residues. CDR3 amino acids: CASSSGGQLDGYTF. In DNA form, the CDR3 reads TGTGCCAGCAGCTCCGGAGGACAGCTTGATGGCTACACCTTC.

The chain joins TRBV5-1 to TRBJ2-3; D unclear. V was clipped by 0 bases and J by 6 bases, with 5 bases between them. Germline CDR1 reads SGHRS; CDR2 reads YFSETQ. This CDR3 region has 12 residues. CDR3 sequence reads: CASSLEGDTQYF. CDR3 DNA: TGCGCCAGCAGCTTGGAAGGTGATACGCAGTATTTT.

This clonotype was seen a single time. A junction end diverges from the germline sequence, so it may reflect a read error. This sequence joins TRBV19 and TRBJ2-7; 7 positions agree with TRBD1. This CDR3 spans 15 amino acids. CDR1 and CDR2 (germline): LNHDA, SQIVND (reference sequence). CDR3 region: CASSALDRDTGELYF. The CDR3 region has the DNA TGTGCCAGTAGTGCCCTAGACAGGGACACCGGGGAGCTGTACTTC.

This clonotype occurred once. Lacking the conserved final phenylalanine or tryptophan, this CDR3 likely reflects a read error. The DNA is left out, because the CDR3 cannot be placed on it with certainty; the CDR3 is given as TCRdb lists it. The chain uses TRBV24-1 and TRBJ1-4; the tabulated D call, TRBD1, remains unverified against the DNA. CDR1 KGHDR and CDR2 SFDVKD come from the germline V gene. The CDR3 totals 17 residues, both ends included. CDR3 in amino acids: CATSDSGKGDTEAFFGQ.

This clonotype was counted many times. The genes are TRBV20-1 and TRBJ1-2, with a tentative D call TRBD1 (5 bases). This CDR3 has 14 residues. Germline lookup yields CDR1 DFQATT and CDR2 SNEGSKA (reference sequence). V dropped 3 bases and J dropped 8 bases, with 19 bases sitting between them. The chain's CDR3 is CSARGKGRAWGYTF. The CDR3 DNA sequence: TGCAGTGCTAGGGGGAAGGGGCGCGCTTGGGGCTACACCTTC.